Listed below are T cell receptor beta chains from one sample, sequenced in a study of blood T cell repertoires in COVID-19. Produced via immunoSEQ multiplex PCR; TCRdb's table is partial and in-frame only. The sample yields around 250,000 clones, about 84% seen once. Source material: peripheral blood. All receptors come from a man older than 75 with acute or convalescent COVID-19. Each CDR3 is given with its conserved first and last residue. D genes are given only for firm matches.

TRBV2	TRBJ1-5	.	13	CASREQRGQPQHF
TRBV3-1/TRBV3-2	TRBJ2-7	.	12	CASSSGVYEQYF
TRBV28	TRBJ1-1	.	14	CASSFQGWDTEAFF
TRBV9	TRBJ2-3	.	16	CASSVEAGSRGDTQYF
TRBV7-2	TRBJ2-1	TRBD2	15	CASTLTSGAYNEQFF
TRBV29-1	TRBJ2-7	.	12	CSVRQGSYEQYF
TRBV7-2	TRBJ1-3	TRBD1	16	CASSLTGQGVGNTIYF
TRBV11-3	TRBJ2-2	TRBD1	15	CASSPRTGWTGELFF
TRBV15	TRBJ1-2	.	17	CATSRDQKQGPNYGYTF
TRBV19	TRBJ2-7	TRBD2	16	CASSIGGLAGNYEQYF
TRBV5-1	TRBJ1-1	.	12	CASSPGDTEAFF
TRBV5-1	TRBJ2-1	.	14	CASSLTLRLNEQFF
TRBV6-5	TRBJ1-6	TRBD1	16	CASSYSGQGTNSPLHF
TRBV11-3	TRBJ1-1	.	13	CASSLDLGAEAFF
TRBV28	TRBJ1-2	TRBD1	13	CASRGQGGGGYTF
TRBV6-8	TRBJ1-2	TRBD1	16	CASSHNRDRVYYGYTF
TRBV19	TRBJ1-1	TRBD1	16	CASSPKRTGFIVVAFF
TRBV3-1/TRBV3-2	TRBJ1-2	.	13	CASSLMGEYGYTF
TRBV6-5	TRBJ1-1	TRBD1	11	CAGQRQGEAFF
TRBV3-1/TRBV3-2	TRBJ1-2	TRBD1	14	CASSPGQQNYGYTF
TRBV18	TRBJ1-2	.	16	CASSPFGSTYWEGYTF
TRBV27	TRBJ2-7	.	15	CASSFYPDSSYEQYF
TRBV20-1	TRBJ1-2	.	11	CSAPEARGYTF
TRBV5-1	TRBJ1-2	.	14	CASSLDGQGRGYTF
TRBV29-1	TRBJ2-5	.	12	CSVMDGMETQYF
TRBV3-1/TRBV3-2	TRBJ1-6	.	14	CASSPMDREGPLHF
TRBV6-6	TRBJ1-3	.	14	CASFTTGGGNTIYF
TRBV19	TRBJ2-6	.	15	CASSPGSSGANVLTF
TRBV25-1	TRBJ2-2	.	13	CASGRQNTGELFF
TRBV3-1/TRBV3-2	TRBJ1-2	TRBD1	15	CASSQGYRGEGGYTF
TRBV3-1/TRBV3-2	TRBJ1-4	.	15	CASSQGPEMGGKLFF
TRBV5-4	TRBJ2-7	.	13	CASSFDSVYEQYF
TRBV27	TRBJ2-1	.	13	CASRNPPSNEQFF
TRBV6-5	TRBJ2-2	.	13	CAAIRSNTGELFF
TRBV2	TRBJ2-7	.	14	CASSVGGSSYEQYF
TRBV9	TRBJ1-2	TRBD1	16	CASSPGTGAIQGGYTF
TRBV28	TRBJ2-1	TRBD2	17	CASSTSSGSRGNNEQFF
TRBV4-3	TRBJ1-6	TRBD1	15	CASSPTGQGTSPLHF
TRBV4-3	TRBJ2-5	TRBD2	16	CASSRGVGLAGETQYF
TRBV6-5	TRBJ1-2	TRBD1	13	CASRGTGNYGYTF
TRBV6-5	TRBJ1-5	TRBD1	13	CASSTGEIQPQHF
TRBV28	TRBJ1-1	.	15	CASSAPGTLNTEAFF
TRBV12-3/TRBV12-4	TRBJ2-1	.	13	CASSLGDYNEQFF